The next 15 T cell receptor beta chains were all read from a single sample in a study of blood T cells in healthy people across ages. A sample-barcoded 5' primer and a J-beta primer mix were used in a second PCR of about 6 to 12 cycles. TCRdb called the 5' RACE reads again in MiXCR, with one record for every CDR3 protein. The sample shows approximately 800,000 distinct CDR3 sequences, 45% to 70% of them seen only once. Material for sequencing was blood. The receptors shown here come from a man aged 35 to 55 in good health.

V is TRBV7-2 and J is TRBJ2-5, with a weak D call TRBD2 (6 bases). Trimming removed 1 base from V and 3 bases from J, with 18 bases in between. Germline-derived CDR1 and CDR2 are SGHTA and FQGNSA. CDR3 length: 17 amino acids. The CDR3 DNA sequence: TGTGCCAGCAGCTTAGGGCCAATCGGGGGTTTCAAAGAGACCCAGTACTTC. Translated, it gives CASSLGPIGGFKETQYF. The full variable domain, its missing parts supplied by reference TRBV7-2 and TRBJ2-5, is GAGVSQSPSNKVTEKGKDVELRCDPISGHTALYWYRQSLGQGLEFLIYFQGNSAPDKSGLPSDRFSAERTGGSVSTLTIQRTQQEDSAVYLCASSLGPIGGFKETQYFGPGTRLLVL.

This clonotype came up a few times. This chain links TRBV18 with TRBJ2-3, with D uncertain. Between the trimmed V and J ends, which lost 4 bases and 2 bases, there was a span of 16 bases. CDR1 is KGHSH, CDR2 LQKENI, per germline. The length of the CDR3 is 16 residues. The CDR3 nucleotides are TGTGCCAGCTCACAAGCCTCGACCGAAGTCACAGATACGCAGTATTTT. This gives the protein CASSQASTEVTDTQYF.

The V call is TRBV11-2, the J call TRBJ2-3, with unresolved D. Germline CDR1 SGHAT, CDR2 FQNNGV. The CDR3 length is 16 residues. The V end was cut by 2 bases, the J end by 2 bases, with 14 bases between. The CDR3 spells CASSLRFETFTDTQYF. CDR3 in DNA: TGTGCCAGCAGCTTAAGGTTCGAGACTTTCACAGATACGCAGTATTTT.

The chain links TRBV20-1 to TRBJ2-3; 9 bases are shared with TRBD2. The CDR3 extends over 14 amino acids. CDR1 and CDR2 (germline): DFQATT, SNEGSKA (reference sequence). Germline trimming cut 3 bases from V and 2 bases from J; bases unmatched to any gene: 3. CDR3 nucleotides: TGCAGTGCTAGTAGCGGGGGACCCACAGATACGCAGTATTTT. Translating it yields CSASSGGPTDTQYF.

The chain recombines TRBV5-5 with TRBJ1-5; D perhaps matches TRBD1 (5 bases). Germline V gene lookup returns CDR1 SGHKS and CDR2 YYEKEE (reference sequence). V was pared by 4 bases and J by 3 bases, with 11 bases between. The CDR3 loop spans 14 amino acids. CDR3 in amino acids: CASSRDPSNQPQHF. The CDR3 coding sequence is TGTGCCAGCAGCCGGGACCCTTCCAATCAGCCCCAGCATTTT.

CDR3 amino acids: CSGGQSYEQYF. The CDR3 coding sequence is TGCAGCGGAGGACAGTCCTACGAGCAGTACTTC. The gene calls are TRBV29-1 and TRBJ2-7, with D possibly TRBD1 on 6 matching bases. V was trimmed by 7 bases and J by 1 base, leaving 8 bases between them. This CDR3 is built from 11 residues. In germline, CDR1 is SQVTM, CDR2 ANQGSEA.

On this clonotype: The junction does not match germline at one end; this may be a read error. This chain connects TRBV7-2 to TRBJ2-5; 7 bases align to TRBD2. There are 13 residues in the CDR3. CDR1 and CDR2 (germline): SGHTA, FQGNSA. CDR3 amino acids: CASSSGTKPTPYF. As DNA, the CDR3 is TGTGCCAGCAGCTCCGGGACTAAACCGACCCCGTACTTC.

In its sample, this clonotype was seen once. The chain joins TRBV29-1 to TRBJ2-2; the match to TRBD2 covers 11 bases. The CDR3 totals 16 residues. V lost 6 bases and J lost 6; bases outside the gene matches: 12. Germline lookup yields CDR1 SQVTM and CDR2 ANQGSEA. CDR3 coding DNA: TGCAGCGTCCTCCTCGAACTAGCGGGGGCACCCGGGGAGCTGTTTTTT. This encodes CSVLLELAGAPGELFF.

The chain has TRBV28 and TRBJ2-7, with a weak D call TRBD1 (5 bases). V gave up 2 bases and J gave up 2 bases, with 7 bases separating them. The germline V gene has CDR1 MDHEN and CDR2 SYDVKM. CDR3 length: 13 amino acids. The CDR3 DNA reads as TGTGCCAGCAGTTTAAACAGGACCTACGAGCAGTACTTC. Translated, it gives CASSLNRTYEQYF.

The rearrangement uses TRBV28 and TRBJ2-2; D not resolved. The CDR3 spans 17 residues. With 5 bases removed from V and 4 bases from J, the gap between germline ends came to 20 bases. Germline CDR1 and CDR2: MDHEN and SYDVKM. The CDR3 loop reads CASSQAGRVGGTGELFF. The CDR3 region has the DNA TGTGCCAGCAGTCAGGCAGGAAGGGTTGGTGGCACCGGGGAGCTGTTTTTT.

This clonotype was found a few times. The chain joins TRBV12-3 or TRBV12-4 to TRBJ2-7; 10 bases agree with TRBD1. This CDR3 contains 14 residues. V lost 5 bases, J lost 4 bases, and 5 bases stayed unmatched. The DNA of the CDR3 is TGTGCCAGCAGTGAGGGGGACAGGGGTTACGAGCAGTACTTC. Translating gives CASSEGDRGYEQYF.

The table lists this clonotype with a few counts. CDR3 loop: CASSLIVRGQPQHF. The CDR3 nucleotides read TGTGCCAGCAGCTTAATAGTCAGGGGTCAGCCCCAGCATTTT. The J gene is TRBJ1-5, the V gene TRBV7-8, with a tentative D call TRBD1 (6 bases). Germline CDR1 SGHVS, CDR2 FQNEAQ. CDR3 size: 14 residues. The V gene lost 2 bases and the J gene lost 6 bases, with 11 bases spanning the gap.

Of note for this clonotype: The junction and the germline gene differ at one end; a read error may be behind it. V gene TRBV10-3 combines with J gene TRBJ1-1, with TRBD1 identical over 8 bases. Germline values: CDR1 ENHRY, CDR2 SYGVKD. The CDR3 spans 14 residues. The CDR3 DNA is TGTACCATCACCCAGGGACAGGCGAACACTGAAGCTTTCTTT. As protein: CTITQGQANTEAFF.

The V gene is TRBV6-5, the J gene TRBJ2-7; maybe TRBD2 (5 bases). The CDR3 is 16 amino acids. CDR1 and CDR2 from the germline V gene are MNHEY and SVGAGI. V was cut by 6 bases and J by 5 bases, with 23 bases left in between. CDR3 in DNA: TGTGCCAGCAGCCCAACCGAAGGACTGTTGAAGAACGAGCAGTACTTC. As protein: CASSPTEGLLKNEQYF.

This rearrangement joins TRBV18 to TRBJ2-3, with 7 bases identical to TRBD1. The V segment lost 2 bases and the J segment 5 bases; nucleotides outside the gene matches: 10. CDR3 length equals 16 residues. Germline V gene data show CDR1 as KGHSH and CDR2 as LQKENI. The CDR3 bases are TGTGCCAGCTCACCAGGAAACAGGGGACGCGGAGATACGCAGTATTTT. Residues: CASSPGNRGRGDTQYF.